This T cell receptor beta chain was identified during a study of radiotherapy plus CTLA-4 blockade in lung cancer. At the level of the study: Objective response rate was about 18%; disease control rate, about 31%. Overall study findings and caveats: TCR clones from tumors expanded in blood after radiotherapy plus ipilimumab.

V lost 6 bases and J lost 6, with 7 bases in between. This CDR3 has 11 amino acids. Germline values: CDR1 MGHDK, CDR2 SYGVNS. For this clone: Its specificity is unknown.

Enrolled patients, whose metastatic non-small-cell lung cancer was chemo-refractory, received focal radiation plus CTLA-4 blockade with ipilimumab. Repertoires were generated with immunoSEQ multiplex PCR, while TCRdb's copy carries only in-frame clones and drops some. The sample includes 90,000 or so clones, more than 75% of them seen just once. The sequencing used peripheral blood, collected from a patient treated with radiotherapy plus ipilimumab. The sequence came from a human donor with non-small cell lung cancer who had a partial response to radiotherapy plus ipilimumab. J is TRBJ2-3 and V is TRBV25-1; D perhaps matches TRBD1 (5 bases). Here the CDR3 reads CASSAGDTQYF. The DNA for the CDR3 is TGTGCCAGCAGCGCAGGGGATACGCAGTATTTT.